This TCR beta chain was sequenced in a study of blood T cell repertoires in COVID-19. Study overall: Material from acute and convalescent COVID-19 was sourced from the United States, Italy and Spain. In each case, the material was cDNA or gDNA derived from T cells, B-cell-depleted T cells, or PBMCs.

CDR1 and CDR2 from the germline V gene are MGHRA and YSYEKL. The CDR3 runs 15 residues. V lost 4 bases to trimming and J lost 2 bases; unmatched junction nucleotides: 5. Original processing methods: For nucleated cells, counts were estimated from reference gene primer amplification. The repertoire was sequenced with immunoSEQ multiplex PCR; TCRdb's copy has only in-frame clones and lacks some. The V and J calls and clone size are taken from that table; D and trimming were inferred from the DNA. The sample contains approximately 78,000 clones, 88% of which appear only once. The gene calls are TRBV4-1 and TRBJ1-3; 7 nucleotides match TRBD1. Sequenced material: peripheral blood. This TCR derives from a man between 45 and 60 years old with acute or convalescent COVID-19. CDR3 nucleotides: TGCGCCAGCAGCCTCGACAGGGTAGCTGGAAACACCATATATTTT. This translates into CASSLDRVAGNTIYF.